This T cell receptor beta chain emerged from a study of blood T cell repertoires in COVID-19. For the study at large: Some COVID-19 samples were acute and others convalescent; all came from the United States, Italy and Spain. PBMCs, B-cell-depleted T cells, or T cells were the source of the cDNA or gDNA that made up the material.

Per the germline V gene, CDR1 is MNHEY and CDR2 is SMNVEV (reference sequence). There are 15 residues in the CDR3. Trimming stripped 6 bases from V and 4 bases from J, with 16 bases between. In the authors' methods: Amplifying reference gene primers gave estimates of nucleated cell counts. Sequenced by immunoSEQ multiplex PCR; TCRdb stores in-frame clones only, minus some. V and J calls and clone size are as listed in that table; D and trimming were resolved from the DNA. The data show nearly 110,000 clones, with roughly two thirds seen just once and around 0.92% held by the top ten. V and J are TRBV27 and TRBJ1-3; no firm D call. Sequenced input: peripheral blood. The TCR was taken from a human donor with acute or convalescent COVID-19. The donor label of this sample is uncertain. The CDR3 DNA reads TGTGCCAGCAGCCCGGGAGGGTCTAGGGGAAACACCATATATTTT. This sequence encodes CASSPGGSRGNTIYF.